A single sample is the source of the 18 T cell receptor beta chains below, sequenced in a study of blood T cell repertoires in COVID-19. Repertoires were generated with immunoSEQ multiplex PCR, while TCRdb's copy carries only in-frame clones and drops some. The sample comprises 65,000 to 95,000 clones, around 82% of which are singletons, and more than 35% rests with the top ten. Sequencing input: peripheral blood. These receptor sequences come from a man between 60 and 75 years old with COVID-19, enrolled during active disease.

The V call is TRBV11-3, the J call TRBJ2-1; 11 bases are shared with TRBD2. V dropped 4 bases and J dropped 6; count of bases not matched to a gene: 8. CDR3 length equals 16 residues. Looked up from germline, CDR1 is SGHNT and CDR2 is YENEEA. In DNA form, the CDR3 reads TGTGCCAGCAGCTCCACTCCTAGCGGGAGGCCCAATGAGCAGTTCTTC. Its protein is CASSSTPSGRPNEQFF.

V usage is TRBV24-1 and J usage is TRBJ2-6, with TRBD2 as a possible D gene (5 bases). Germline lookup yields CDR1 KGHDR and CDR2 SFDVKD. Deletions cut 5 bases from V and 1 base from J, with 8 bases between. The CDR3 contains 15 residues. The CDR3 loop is CATSGGGSGANVLTF. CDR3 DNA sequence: TGTGCCACCAGTGGTGGCGGGTCTGGGGCCAACGTCCTGACTTTC.

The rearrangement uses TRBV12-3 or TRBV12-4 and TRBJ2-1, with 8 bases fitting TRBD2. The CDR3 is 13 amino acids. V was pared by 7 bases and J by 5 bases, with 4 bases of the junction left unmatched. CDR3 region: CASMGLGNNEQFF. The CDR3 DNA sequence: TGTGCCAGCATGGGACTAGGTAACAATGAGCAGTTCTTC.

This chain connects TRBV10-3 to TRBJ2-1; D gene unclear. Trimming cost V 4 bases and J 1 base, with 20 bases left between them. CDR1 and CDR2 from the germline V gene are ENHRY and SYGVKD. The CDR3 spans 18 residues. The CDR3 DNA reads TGTGCCATCAGTGGTCTGGGTCAGGATTCATGGTCCTACAATGAGCAGTTCTTC. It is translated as CAISGLGQDSWSYNEQFF.

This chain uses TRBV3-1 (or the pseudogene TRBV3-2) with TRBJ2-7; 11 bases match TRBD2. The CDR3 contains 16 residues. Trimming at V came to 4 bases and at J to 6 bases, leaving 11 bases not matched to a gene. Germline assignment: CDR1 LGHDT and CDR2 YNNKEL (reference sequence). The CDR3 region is CASSRITSGRPSEQYF. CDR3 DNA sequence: TGTGCCAGCAGCCGAATTACTAGCGGGAGACCTAGCGAGCAGTACTTC.

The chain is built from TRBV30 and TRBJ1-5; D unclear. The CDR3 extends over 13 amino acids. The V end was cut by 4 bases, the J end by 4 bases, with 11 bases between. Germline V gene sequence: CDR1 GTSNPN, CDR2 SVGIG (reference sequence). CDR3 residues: CAWTKRENQPQHF. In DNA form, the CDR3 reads TGTGCCTGGACCAAGAGGGAGAATCAGCCCCAGCATTTT.

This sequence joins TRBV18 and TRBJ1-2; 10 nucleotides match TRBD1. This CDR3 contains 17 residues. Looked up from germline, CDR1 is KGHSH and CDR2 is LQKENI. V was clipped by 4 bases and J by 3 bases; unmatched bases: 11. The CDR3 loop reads CASSQNRDRGSDYGYTF. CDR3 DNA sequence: TGTGCCAGCTCACAAAACCGGGACAGGGGATCCGACTATGGCTACACCTTC.

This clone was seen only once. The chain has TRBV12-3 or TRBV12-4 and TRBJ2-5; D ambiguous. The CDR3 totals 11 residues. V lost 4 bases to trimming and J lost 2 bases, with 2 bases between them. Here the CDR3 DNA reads TGTGCCAGCAGTTCACAAGAGACCCAGTACTTC. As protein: CASSSQETQYF.

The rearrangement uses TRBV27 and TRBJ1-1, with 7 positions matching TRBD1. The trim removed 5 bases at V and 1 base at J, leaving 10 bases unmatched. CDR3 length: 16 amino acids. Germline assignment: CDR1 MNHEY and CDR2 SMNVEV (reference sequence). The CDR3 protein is CASSPPIAGGNTEAFF. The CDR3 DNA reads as TGTGCCAGCAGTCCGCCCATTGCAGGGGGGAACACTGAAGCTTTCTTT.

CDR3 bases: TGTGCCAGCAGCCGAAGACTAGCGGGAGAGGTCGAGACCCAGTACTTC. Translating it yields CASSRRLAGEVETQYF. V and J are TRBV3-1 (or the pseudogene TRBV3-2) and TRBJ2-5, with TRBD2 identical over 12 bases. This CDR3 is built from 16 residues. The trim removed 4 bases at V and 5 bases at J, leaving 8 bases unmatched. Germline assignment: CDR1 LGHDT and CDR2 YNNKEL (reference sequence).

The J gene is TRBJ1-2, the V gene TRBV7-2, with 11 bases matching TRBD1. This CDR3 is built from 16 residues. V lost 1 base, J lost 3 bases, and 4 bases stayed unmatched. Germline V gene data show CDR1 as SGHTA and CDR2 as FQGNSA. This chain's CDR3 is CASSLGGGQGDYGYTF. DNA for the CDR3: TGTGCCAGCAGCTTAGGAGGGGGACAGGGGGACTATGGCTACACCTTC.

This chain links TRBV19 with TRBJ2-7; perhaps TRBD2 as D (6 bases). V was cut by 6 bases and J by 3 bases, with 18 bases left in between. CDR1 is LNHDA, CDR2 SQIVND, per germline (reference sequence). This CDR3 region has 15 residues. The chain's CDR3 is CASRWRDGSHYEQYF. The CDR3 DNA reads TGTGCCAGTAGGTGGCGGGACGGATCACACTACGAGCAGTACTTC.

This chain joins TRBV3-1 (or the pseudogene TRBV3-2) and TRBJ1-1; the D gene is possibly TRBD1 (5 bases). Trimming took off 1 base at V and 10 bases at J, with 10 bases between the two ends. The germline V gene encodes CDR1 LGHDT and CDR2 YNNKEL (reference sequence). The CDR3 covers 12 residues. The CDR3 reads CASSQGLTGAFF. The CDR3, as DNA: TGTGCCAGCAGCCAAGGTCTAACAGGAGCTTTCTTT.

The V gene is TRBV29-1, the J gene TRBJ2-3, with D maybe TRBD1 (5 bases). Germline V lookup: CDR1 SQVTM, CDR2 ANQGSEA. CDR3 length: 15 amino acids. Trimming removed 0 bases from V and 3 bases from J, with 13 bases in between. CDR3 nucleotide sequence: TGCAGCGTTGAAGATAGGGGCTTGGGGACAGATACGCAGTATTTT. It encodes CSVEDRGLGTDTQYF.

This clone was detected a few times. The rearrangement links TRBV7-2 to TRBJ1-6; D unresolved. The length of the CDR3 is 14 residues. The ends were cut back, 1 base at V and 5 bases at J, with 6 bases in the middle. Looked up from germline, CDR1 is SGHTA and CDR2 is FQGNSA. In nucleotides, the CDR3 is TGTGCCAGCAGCTTAGGCAGGAATAATTCACCCCTCCACTTT. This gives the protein CASSLGRNNSPLHF.

The CDR3 DNA reads TGTGCCAGCAGTGGATACAGGGGGAGTCGATCACCCCTCCACTTT. This translates into CASSGYRGSRSPLHF. The chain joins TRBV25-1 to TRBJ1-6, with 8 positions matching TRBD1. The CDR3 is 15 residues long. Looked up from germline, CDR1 is MGHDK and CDR2 is SYGVNS. The V gene end was trimmed by 4 bases and the J gene end by 10 bases; junction bases not matched to a gene: 9.

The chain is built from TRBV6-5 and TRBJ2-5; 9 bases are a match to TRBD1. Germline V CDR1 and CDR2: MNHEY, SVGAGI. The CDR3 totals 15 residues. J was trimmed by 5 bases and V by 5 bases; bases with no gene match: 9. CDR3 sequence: CASSRWDRVEETQYF. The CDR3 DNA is TGTGCCAGCAGTAGATGGGACAGGGTTGAGGAGACCCAGTACTTC.

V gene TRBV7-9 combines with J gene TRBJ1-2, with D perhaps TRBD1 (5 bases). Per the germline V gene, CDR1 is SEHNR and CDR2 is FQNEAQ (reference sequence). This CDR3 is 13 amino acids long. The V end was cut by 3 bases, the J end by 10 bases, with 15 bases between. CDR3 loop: CASSLGGKTLYTF. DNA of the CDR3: TGTGCCAGCAGCTTGGGGGGGAAGACACTCTACACCTTC.